The 28 T cell receptor beta chains below come from one sample, sequenced in a study of blood T cell repertoires in COVID-19. Measured with immunoSEQ multiplex PCR; TCRdb has only the in-frame clones, and not every one. This sample has 200,000 to 300,000 clones; approximately 89% occur once, and the top ten carry around 6.6%. The specimen sequenced was peripheral blood. The origin of the receptors is a woman aged 25-40 years with COVID-19, enrolled during active disease.

The J gene is TRBJ2-7, the V gene TRBV7-8; weak D call: TRBD1 (6 bases). The CDR3 runs to 14 residues. The V end was cut by 3 bases, the J end by 5 bases, with 14 bases between. Per the germline V gene, CDR1 is SGHVS and CDR2 is FQNEAQ. CDR3 sequence: CASSFTGPIDEQYF. The CDR3 nucleotides are TGTGCCAGCAGCTTCACAGGGCCAATCGACGAGCAGTACTTC.

The rearrangement uses TRBV2 and TRBJ2-7; TRBD1 matches 8 bases. Germline CDR1 reads SNHLY; CDR2 reads FYNNEI. The CDR3 is made up of 10 amino acids. The junction had 7 bases not matched to a gene; V was cut back by 9 bases and J by 12 bases. The CDR3 reads CARPTGAGYF. The CDR3 coding sequence is TGTGCCAGACCGACAGGGGCCGGGTACTTC.

The chain combines TRBV5-1 with TRBJ2-7, with TRBD1 matching over 7 bases. Germline V gene sequence: CDR1 SGHRS, CDR2 YFSETQ. This CDR3 contains 19 residues. Trimming took 0 bases from V and 1 from J; bases not matched to a gene: 16. The CDR3 DNA sequence: TGCGCCAGCAGCTTGGCCGAGGGACAGCCAGAGGGGGTGTCCTACGAGCAGTACTTC. Translated: CASSLAEGQPEGVSYEQYF. Full variable domain (rest looked up from reference TRBV5-1 and TRBJ2-7): KAGVTQTPRYLIKTRGQQVTLSCSPISGHRSVSWYQQTPGQGLQFLFEYFSETQRNKGNFPGRFSGRQFSNSRSEMNVSTLELGDSALYLCASSLAEGQPEGVSYEQYFGPGTRLTVT.

This clone was detected a few times. J is TRBJ1-2 and V is TRBV6-2 or TRBV6-3, with 7 bases lining up with TRBD1. The CDR3 length is 16 residues. V lost 0 bases, J lost 5 bases, and 9 bases stayed unmatched. From germline, CDR1 is MNHEY and CDR2 SVGEGT. The CDR3 protein is CASSYSHLPGGYGYTF. DNA of the CDR3: TGTGCCAGCAGTTACTCCCACTTACCAGGGGGGTATGGCTACACCTTC.

The chain combines TRBV7-9 with TRBJ1-2; the D gene is possibly TRBD1 (6 bases). Germline CDR1 SEHNR, CDR2 FQNEAQ (reference sequence). V was pared by 2 bases and J by 6 bases, with 10 bases between. This CDR3 comprises 13 residues. CDR3 DNA sequence: TGTGCCAGCAGCTTAAAGGGGGTGGATGGCTACACCTTC. Its protein product is CASSLKGVDGYTF.

This rearrangement joins TRBV28 to TRBJ2-1; D is perhaps TRBD2 (5 bases). CDR3 length: 19 residues. The ends were cut back, 5 bases at V and 5 bases at J, with 28 bases in the middle. CDR1 is MDHEN, CDR2 SYDVKM, per germline. The chain's CDR3 is CASSTPGTRAGLRHNEQFF. CDR3 DNA: TGTGCCAGCAGTACCCCTGGCACCCGCGCAGGACTTAGACACAATGAGCAGTTCTTC.

This chain links TRBV28 with TRBJ2-7, with 8 bases lining up with TRBD2. The length of the CDR3 is 16 residues. CDR1 and CDR2 from the germline V gene are MDHEN and SYDVKM. Losses at the gene ends were 6 bases for V and 3 bases for J; bases not matched to a gene: 13. Here the CDR3 reads CASRTPTRGGRYEQYF. CDR3 coding DNA: TGTGCCAGCAGAACCCCCACTCGCGGGGGGCGCTACGAGCAGTACTTC.

The gene calls are TRBV28 and TRBJ2-7; 7 nucleotides agree with TRBD2. The CDR3 has 15 residues. V was pared by 3 bases and J by 3 bases, with 8 bases of the junction left unmatched. CDR1 MDHEN and CDR2 SYDVKM come from the germline V gene. This CDR3 is CASSLTGGTLYEQYF. In DNA form, the CDR3 reads TGTGCCAGCAGTTTGACGGGGGGAACCCTCTACGAGCAGTACTTC.

Here the CDR3 reads CASSADRDTEAFF. Written as DNA, the CDR3 is TGTGCCAGCAGCGCGGACAGGGACACTGAAGCTTTCTTT. This chain connects TRBV11-2 to TRBJ1-1; 8 bases agree with TRBD1. Germline loops: CDR1 SGHAT, CDR2 FQNNGV. V dropped 5 bases and J dropped 3; count of bases not matched to a gene: 2. The CDR3 loop spans 13 amino acids.

The rearrangement links TRBV7-2 to TRBJ2-3; 8 nucleotides agree with TRBD2. The V gene end was trimmed by 5 bases and the J gene end by 6 bases; junction bases not matched to a gene: 4. CDR3 length: 13 residues. CDR1 and CDR2 (germline): SGHTA, FQGNSA. The DNA of the CDR3 is TGTGCCAGCAGCAAGAGCGGGAGCGATACGCAGTATTTT. Translated: CASSKSGSDTQYF.

The chain uses TRBV7-8 and TRBJ2-4, with 8 bases matching TRBD1. V lost 2 bases and J lost 3; bases outside the gene matches: 9. The CDR3 length is 17 residues. The germline gives CDR1 SGHVS, CDR2 FQNEAQ. CDR3 bases: TGTGCCAGCAGCTTACTGCCAGGGGGCTTAGTCAAAAACATTCAGTACTTC. Amino acid sequence: CASSLLPGGLVKNIQYF.

This CDR3 reads CASSPPEGPTDTQYF. CDR3 DNA: TGTGCCAGCAGCCCGCCAGAGGGCCCCACAGATACGCAGTATTTT. The chain joins TRBV6-2 or TRBV6-3 to TRBJ2-3; perhaps TRBD2 as D (5 bases). The ends were cut back, 6 bases at V and 2 bases at J, with 15 bases in the middle. This CDR3 region has 15 residues. The germline gives CDR1 MNHEY, CDR2 SVGEGT.

The chain joins TRBV24-1 to TRBJ1-2, with D tentatively TRBD1 (5 bases). CDR1 is KGHDR, CDR2 SFDVKD, per germline. The CDR3 is made up of 13 amino acids. Trimming left V 4 bases short and J 4 bases short, with 9 bases between. The CDR3 loop is CATSEGVAYGYTF. DNA of the CDR3: TGTGCCACCAGTGAAGGGGTTGCCTATGGCTACACCTTC.

This sequence joins TRBV5-1 and TRBJ2-7, with 8 nucleotides matching TRBD1. This CDR3 contains 14 residues. V trimming: 0 bases; J trimming: 5 bases; junction bases outside the gene matches: 4. Germline V gene sequence: CDR1 SGHRS, CDR2 YFSETQ. The CDR3 region has the DNA TGCGCCAGCAGCTTGGGGGACAGGAGGGACGAGCAGTACTTC. Protein: CASSLGDRRDEQYF.

V and J are TRBV5-6 and TRBJ1-1, with D perhaps TRBD1 (5 bases). The CDR3 has 13 residues. Trimming pared 2 bases from V and 5 bases from J, leaving 10 bases between. CDR1 is SGHDT and CDR2 is YYEEEE in the germline V gene. The CDR3 region is CASSFEGVTEAFF. CDR3 DNA sequence: TGTGCCAGCAGCTTTGAAGGGGTTACTGAAGCTTTCTTT.

The CDR3 sequence is CASSQGTGLQAFF. CDR3 nucleotide sequence: TGTGCCAGCAGCCAAGGTACAGGACTACAAGCTTTCTTT. The chain uses TRBV3-1 (or the pseudogene TRBV3-2) and TRBJ1-1; tentative D call: TRBD1 (5 bases). The CDR3 length is 13 residues. Germline CDR1 LGHDT, CDR2 YNNKEL (reference sequence). V was cut by 1 base and J by 9 bases, with 12 bases left in between.

J is TRBJ1-2 and V is TRBV6-2 or TRBV6-3; D gene unclear. Trimming stripped 2 bases from V and 0 bases from J, with 7 bases between. There are 14 residues in the CDR3. Germline CDR1 and CDR2: MNHEY and SVGEGT. CDR3 in DNA: TGTGCCAGCAGTTACGACGGGGCTAACTATGGCTACACCTTC. This translates into CASSYDGANYGYTF.

The rearrangement uses TRBV7-2 and TRBJ2-1, with 8 bases that match TRBD2. Germline-derived CDR1 and CDR2 are SGHTA and FQGNSA. Trimming at V came to 2 bases and at J to 5 bases, leaving 5 bases not matched to a gene. The CDR3 consists of 15 residues. For the CDR3, the DNA is TGTGCCAGCAGCTTATCTATAGCGGGAAACAATGAGCAGTTCTTC. Protein: CASSLSIAGNNEQFF.

For the CDR3, the DNA is TGTGCCAGCAGTGGGCAACAGGGATACTATGGCTACACCTTC. Residues: CASSGQQGYYGYTF. The chain combines TRBV9 with TRBJ1-2, with D tentatively TRBD1 (6 bases). The CDR3 totals 14 residues. Trimming removed 5 bases at V and 3 bases at J, with 14 bases between. CDR1 is SGDLS, CDR2 YYNGEE, per germline.

The CDR3 sequence: CANPCSGGGTDTQYF. In DNA, the CDR3 is TGCGCCAACCCGTGTAGCGGGGGGGGCACAGATACGCAGTATTTT. This chain links TRBV10-1 with TRBJ2-3; 11 bases are shared with TRBD2. Trimming removed 10 bases from V and 1 base from J; junction bases left unmatched: 7. Germline CDR1 is WNHNN and CDR2 is SYGVQD (reference sequence). The CDR3 sequence is 15 residues long.

The chain is built from TRBV11-3 and TRBJ2-2; tentative D call: TRBD2 (6 bases). Germline values: CDR1 SGHNT, CDR2 YENEEA. The length of the CDR3 is 15 residues. V was trimmed by 6 bases and J by 7 bases, leaving 18 bases between them. CDR3 amino acids: CASSRSPGLVGELFF. In DNA, the CDR3 is TGTGCCAGCAGTCGATCTCCGGGACTCGTCGGGGAGCTGTTTTTT.

The V call is TRBV6-2 or TRBV6-3, the J call TRBJ2-7; D remains unclear. CDR3 length: 13 residues. V lost 2 bases and J lost 5, with 10 bases in between. Per germline, CDR1 MNHEY and CDR2 SVGEGT. The CDR3 region is CASSYTVSDEQYF. The DNA of the CDR3 is TGTGCCAGCAGTTACACGGTTTCGGACGAGCAGTACTTC.

The gene calls are TRBV7-2 and TRBJ1-2; the D gene is possibly TRBD1 (6 bases). The V end lost 7 bases, the J end lost 8 bases, and 14 bases lay between the germline ends. CDR1 and CDR2 (germline): SGHTA, FQGNSA. The CDR3 has 12 amino acids. The CDR3 spells CASTTTGLGYTF. As DNA, the CDR3 is TGTGCCAGCACCACCACAGGGTTAGGCTACACCTTC. Drawing the rest from reference TRBV7-2 and TRBJ1-2, the complete variable domain is GAGVSQSPSNKVTEKGKDVELRCDPISGHTALYWYRQSLGQGLEFLIYFQGNSAPDKSGLPSDRFSAERTGGSVSTLTIQRTQQEDSAVYLCASTTTGLGYTFGSGTRLTVV.

This clone was detected only once. CDR3 sequence: CASSGDSSLYEQYF. In nucleotides, the CDR3 is TGCGCCAGCAGCGGGGACAGCTCACTTTACGAGCAGTACTTC. V and J are TRBV5-1 and TRBJ2-7, with 7 bases that match TRBD1. The length of the CDR3 is 14 residues. CDR1 SGHRS and CDR2 YFSETQ come from the germline V gene. The ends lost 4 bases at V and 4 bases at J; junction bases unmatched: 8.

The sample holds one count of this clone. The chain couples TRBV3-1 (or the pseudogene TRBV3-2) to TRBJ2-3, with 11 nucleotides matching TRBD2. The CDR3 is 18 residues long. The V gene end was trimmed by 0 bases and the J gene end by 4 bases; junction bases not matched to a gene: 9. Germline-derived CDR1 and CDR2 are LGHDT and YNNKEL (reference sequence). The DNA for the CDR3 is TGTGCCAGCAGCCAAGATTATCCTAGCGGGAGGAGTTCAGATACGCAGTATTTT. As protein: CASSQDYPSGRSSDTQYF.

This chain uses TRBV2 with TRBJ2-3, with D hard to call. The CDR3 covers 16 residues. Germline values: CDR1 SNHLY, CDR2 FYNNEI. The V gene lost 2 bases and the J gene lost 4 bases, with 16 bases spanning the gap. In DNA, the CDR3 is TGTGCCAGCAGTGAAATGACGGCGGCCCCCCCAGATACGCAGTATTTT. It is translated as CASSEMTAAPPDTQYF.

This clone was counted once. This chain links TRBV9 with TRBJ2-3; TRBD2 matches 10 bases. Germline lookup yields CDR1 SGDLS and CDR2 YYNGEE. Trimming at V came to 2 bases and at J to 3 bases, leaving 3 bases not matched to a gene. The CDR3 is made up of 15 amino acids. The DNA for the CDR3 is TGTGCCAGCAGCGTCAGCGGGGGGGTTACAGATACGCAGTATTTT. Residues: CASSVSGGVTDTQYF.

J is TRBJ1-1 and V is TRBV19; a possible D gene is TRBD1 (5 bases). This CDR3 spans 12 amino acids. The germline CDR1 and CDR2 sequences are LNHDA and SQIVND (reference sequence). Trimming removed 4 bases at V and 8 bases at J, with 11 bases between. The CDR3 bases are TGTGCCAGTAGTACAGGGCTCATGGAAGCTTTCTTT. It encodes CASSTGLMEAFF.